This T cell receptor (beta chain) emerged from a study of blood T cell repertoires in COVID-19. Study background: Donors in the United States, Italy and Spain gave samples during acute or convalescent COVID-19. T cells, B-cell-depleted T cells, or PBMCs provided the cDNA or gDNA that served as material.

The germline V gene has CDR1 LGHDT and CDR2 YNNKEL (reference sequence). V was cut by 4 bases and J by 1 base, with 2 bases left in between. The CDR3 length is 11 residues. Self-reported history from a screening survey and questionnaire set each donor's cohort. All exposed participants met a person with COVID-19 within 2 weeks before entering the study. This clone was detected once. The repertoire was sequenced with immunoSEQ multiplex PCR; TCRdb's copy has only in-frame clones and lacks some. This sample has 350,000 or so clones; roughly 86% occur once, and the top ten carry approximately 1%. The source material was PBMCs or T cells enriched from blood (not recorded which). This sequence was found in a woman younger than 45 who had been exposed to COVID-19. The V and J genes are TRBV3-1 (or the pseudogene TRBV3-2) and TRBJ2-7; D is uncertain. The CDR3 sequence: CASSPSYEQYF. CDR3 nucleotides: TGTGCCAGCAGCCCTTCCTACGAGCAGTACTTC.